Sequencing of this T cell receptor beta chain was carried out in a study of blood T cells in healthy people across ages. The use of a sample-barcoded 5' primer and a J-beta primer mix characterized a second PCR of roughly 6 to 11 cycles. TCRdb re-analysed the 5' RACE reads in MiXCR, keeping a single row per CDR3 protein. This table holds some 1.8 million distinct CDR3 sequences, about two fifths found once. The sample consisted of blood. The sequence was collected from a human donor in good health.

This chain's CDR3 is CASSQDFGTLALDGYTF. CDR3 coding DNA: TGTGCCAGCAGCCAAGATTTTGGGACCCTGGCCCTCGATGGCTACACCTTC. The rearrangement links TRBV3-1 to TRBJ1-2, with TRBD1 as a possible D gene (5 bases). The CDR3 runs to 17 residues. Trimming removed 0 bases at V and 6 bases at J, with 20 bases between. Germline V gives CDR1 LGHDT, CDR2 YNNKEL (reference sequence).